This T cell receptor beta chain was sequenced during a study of cytotoxic CD8 clonotypes in ibrutinib-treated CLL. Study-level results: Higher clonality was seen at ibrutinib response and a return toward baseline at progression. Patients with sustained remission and those progressing were sampled at differing times.

Generated by immunoSEQ multiplex PCR, the TCRdb table keeps only in-frame clones and is missing some. The data contain approximately 16,000 clones, approximately 58% of them singletons. CDR3 length: 12 amino acids. V gave up 4 bases and J gave up 5 bases, with 9 bases separating them. CDR1 is SQVTM, CDR2 ANQGSEA, per germline. Points on this clone: Its antigen is unknown.

Sequenced material: PBMCs, taken before ibrutinib treatment. This clonotype was obtained from a human donor with chronic lymphocytic leukemia. The genes are TRBV29-1 and TRBJ2-1; the D is unclear. The CDR3 DNA sequence: TGCAGCGTTGGCTCCGCCGACAATGAGCAGTTCTTC. Its protein product is CSVGSADNEQFF.